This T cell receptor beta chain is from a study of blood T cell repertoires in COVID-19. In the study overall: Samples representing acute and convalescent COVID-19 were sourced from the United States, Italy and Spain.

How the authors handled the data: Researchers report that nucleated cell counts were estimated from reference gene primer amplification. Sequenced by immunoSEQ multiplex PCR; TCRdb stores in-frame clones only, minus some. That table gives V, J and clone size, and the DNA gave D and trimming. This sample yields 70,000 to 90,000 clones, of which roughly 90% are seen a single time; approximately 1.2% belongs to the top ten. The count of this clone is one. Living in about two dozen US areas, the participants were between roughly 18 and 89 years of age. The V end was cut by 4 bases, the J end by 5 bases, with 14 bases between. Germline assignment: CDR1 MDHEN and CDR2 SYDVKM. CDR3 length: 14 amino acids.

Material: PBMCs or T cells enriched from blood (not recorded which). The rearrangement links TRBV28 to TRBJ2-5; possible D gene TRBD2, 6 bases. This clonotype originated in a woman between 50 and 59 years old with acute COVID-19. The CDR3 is CASSSREKWETQYF. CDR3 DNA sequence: TGTGCCAGCAGTTCCCGGGAGAAATGGGAGACCCAGTACTTC. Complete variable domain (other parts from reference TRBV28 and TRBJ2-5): DVKVTQSSRYLVKRTGEKVFLECVQDMDHENMFWYRQDPGLGLRLIYFSYDVKMKEKGDIPEGYSVSREKKERFSLILESASTNQTSMYLCASSSREKWETQYFGPGTRLLVL.